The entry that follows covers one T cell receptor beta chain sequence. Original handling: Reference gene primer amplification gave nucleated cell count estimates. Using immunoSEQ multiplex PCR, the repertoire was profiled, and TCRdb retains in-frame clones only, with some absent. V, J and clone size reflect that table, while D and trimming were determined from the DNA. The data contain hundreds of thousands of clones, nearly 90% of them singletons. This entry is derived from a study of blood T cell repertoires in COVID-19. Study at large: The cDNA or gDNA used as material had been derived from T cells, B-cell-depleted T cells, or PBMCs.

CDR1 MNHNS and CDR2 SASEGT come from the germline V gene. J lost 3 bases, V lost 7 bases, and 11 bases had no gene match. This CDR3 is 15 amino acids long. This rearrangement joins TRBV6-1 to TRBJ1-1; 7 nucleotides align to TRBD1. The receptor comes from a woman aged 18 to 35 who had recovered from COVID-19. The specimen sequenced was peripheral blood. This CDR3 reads CASTKKGARDTEAFF. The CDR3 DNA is TGTGCCAGCACGAAGAAGGGGGCGCGGGACACTGAAGCTTTCTTT.